These 10 T cell receptor beta chains share one sample of origin, sequenced in a study of blood T cell repertoires in COVID-19. Sequencing used immunoSEQ multiplex PCR; TCRdb keeps in-frame clones, though not all of them. The table lists roughly 300,000 clones, around 88% of them singletons. Sequenced sample: peripheral blood. Receptors originate from a woman aged 45-65 years with acute or convalescent COVID-19.

The V gene is TRBV9, the J gene TRBJ2-1, with 14 bases lining up with TRBD2. From germline, CDR1 is SGDLS and CDR2 YYNGEE. This CDR3 is 15 amino acids long. J was trimmed by 8 bases and V by 3 bases; bases with no gene match: 4. The CDR3 sequence: CASSGLAGGSDEQFF. The CDR3, as DNA: TGTGCCAGCAGCGGACTAGCGGGGGGGTCCGATGAGCAGTTCTTC.

The V and J genes are TRBV6-6 and TRBJ2-7; no clear D. This CDR3 is built from 13 residues. Germline V gene sequence: CDR1 MNHNY, CDR2 SVGAGI (reference sequence). Trimming took off 5 bases at V and 7 bases at J, with 15 bases between the two ends. CDR3 DNA: TGTGCCAGCAGTCGCGCTGACAATGGGGAGCAGTACGTC. Translating gives CASSRADNGEQYV.

This chain links TRBV14 with TRBJ1-4; D is uncertain. Germline values: CDR1 SGHDN, CDR2 FVKESK. CDR3 length equals 13 residues. V lost 6 bases, J lost 8 bases, and 13 bases lay in between. The CDR3 loop reads CASSFGRREKLFF. CDR3 DNA sequence: TGTGCCAGCAGTTTTGGGAGACGGGAAAAACTGTTTTTT. The full variable domain, its missing parts supplied by reference TRBV14 and TRBJ1-4, is EAGVTQFPSHSVIEKGQTVTLRCDPISGHDNLYWYRRVMGKEIKFLLHFVKESKQDESGMPNNRFLAERTGGTYSTLKVQPAELEDSGVYFCASSFGRREKLFFGSGTQLSVL.

The rearrangement uses TRBV5-4 and TRBJ2-1; tentatively, D is TRBD1 (6 bases). The germline V gene encodes CDR1 SGHNT and CDR2 YYREEE (reference sequence). This CDR3 is 15 amino acids long. The germline V and J ends were trimmed by 0 bases and 8 bases, with 15 bases remaining between them. The DNA for the CDR3 is TGTGCCAGCAGCTTGGTGGGGGCTTCGGACGATGAGCAGTTCTTC. Translating it yields CASSLVGASDDEQFF.

The chain combines TRBV2 with TRBJ1-5, with TRBD1 matching over 10 bases. Trimming at V came to 6 bases and at J to 7 bases, leaving 6 bases not matched to a gene. Germline assignment: CDR1 SNHLY and CDR2 FYNNEI. The CDR3 loop spans 14 amino acids. Written as DNA, the CDR3 is TGTGCCAGCAGCGGACAGGGGGGAGGGCAGCCCCAGCATTTT. Translation gives CASSGQGGGQPQHF.

This rearrangement joins TRBV4-1 to TRBJ2-5, with D perhaps TRBD1 (6 bases). Germline CDR1 and CDR2: MGHRA and YSYEKL. The CDR3 length is 14 residues. The V end lost 1 base, the J end lost 1 base, and 7 bases lay between the germline ends. CDR3 sequence: CASSQVRGQETQYF. DNA for the CDR3: TGCGCCAGCAGCCAAGTCAGGGGCCAAGAGACCCAGTACTTC.

The chain carries TRBV5-1 and TRBJ1-1; TRBD1 might be the D (6 bases). V lost 1 base, J lost 7 bases, and 11 bases lay in between. Germline values: CDR1 SGHRS, CDR2 YFSETQ. There are 13 residues in the CDR3. The CDR3 DNA reads TGCGCCAGCAGCTTGAGGGGGGACTATGAAGCTTTCTTT. Translated, it gives CASSLRGDYEAFF.

The sample holds many counts of this clone. The rearrangement links TRBV4-1 to TRBJ2-4; 10 bases agree with TRBD1. J lost 7 bases, V lost 3 bases, and 3 bases had no gene match. The CDR3 contains 14 residues. CDR1 is MGHRA and CDR2 is YSYEKL in the germline V gene. The CDR3 coding sequence is TGCGCCAGCAGCCACCCGGGACAGGGGAACATTCAGTACTTC. Protein product: CASSHPGQGNIQYF.

The sample holds one count of this clone. The chain combines TRBV3-1 (or the pseudogene TRBV3-2) with TRBJ2-5, with 8 bases identical to TRBD2. CDR3 length: 17 residues. CDR1 and CDR2 (germline): LGHDT, YNNKEL (reference sequence). V lost 2 bases, J lost 5 bases, and 13 bases stayed unmatched. DNA for the CDR3: TGTGCCAGCAGCCAAAACAGAGGTAGCGGGGCGGGGGAGACCCAGTACTTC. Translation: CASSQNRGSGAGETQYF.

This clone was counted only a few times. This CDR3 reads CASTGGGRYEQYF. CDR3 bases: TGTGCCAGCACGGGAGGAGGAAGGTACGAGCAGTACTTC. The rearrangement uses TRBV7-2 and TRBJ2-7; the match to TRBD2 covers 7 bases. Germline V gene sequence: CDR1 SGHTA, CDR2 FQGNSA. CDR3 length equals 13 residues. V shed 7 bases and J 4 bases; nucleotides not matched to a gene: 7.